This T cell receptor (beta chain) originates from a study of blood T cell repertoires in COVID-19. Turning to the study itself: Samples of COVID-19 (acute and convalescent) were obtained from the United States, Italy and Spain. Sample material is recorded as cDNA or gDNA derived from T cells, B-cell-depleted T cells, or PBMCs.

The CDR3 length is 13 residues. CDR1 is SNHLY and CDR2 is FYNNEI in the germline V gene. Between the trimmed V and J ends, which lost 5 bases and 3 bases, there was a span of 10 bases. Sequenced by immunoSEQ multiplex PCR; TCRdb stores in-frame clones only, minus some. The sample comprises about 160,000 clones, about three quarters of which are singletons, and roughly 8% rests with the top ten. V is TRBV2 and J is TRBJ1-2; D is uncertain. The sequenced sample was peripheral blood. The sequence was obtained from a man in his fifties or sixties with acute or convalescent COVID-19. CDR3 nucleotides: TGTGCCAGCAGTACTCTAAGCCACTATGGCTACACCTTC. Amino acids: CASSTLSHYGYTF.